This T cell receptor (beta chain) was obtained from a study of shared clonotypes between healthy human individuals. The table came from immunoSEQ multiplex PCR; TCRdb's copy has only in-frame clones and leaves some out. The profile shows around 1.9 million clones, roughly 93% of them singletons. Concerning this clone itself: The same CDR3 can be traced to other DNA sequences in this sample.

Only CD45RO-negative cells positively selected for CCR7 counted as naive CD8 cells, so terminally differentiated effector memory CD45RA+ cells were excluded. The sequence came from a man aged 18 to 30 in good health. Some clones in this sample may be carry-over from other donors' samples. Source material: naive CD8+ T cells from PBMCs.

CDR3 sequence reads: CASSIVGGDTQYF. CDR3 sequence (DNA): TGTGCCAGTAGTATAGTTGGGGGAGATACGCAGTATTTT. This chain uses TRBV19 with TRBJ2-3; D tentatively reads TRBD1 or TRBD2 (5 bases each). Trimming removed 1 base from V and 5 bases from J, with 7 bases in between. Germline V gene lookup returns CDR1 LNHDA and CDR2 SQIVND (reference sequence). There are 13 residues in the CDR3.